This is a list of T cell receptor beta chains from one sample in a study of shared clonotypes between healthy human individuals. Only in-frame clones appear in the TCRdb table, and some are missing; sequencing was by immunoSEQ multiplex PCR. The table records about 2.2 million clones, about 92% of them present only once. The sample was naive CD8+ T cells from PBMCs. The receptors come from a man between 18 and 35 years old in good health. Some clones in this sample may be carry-over from other donors' samples. The CDR3 runs from the conserved cysteine through the conserved F or W. Each record gives: J gene, clone size, V gene, D gene, CDR3 protein, CDR3 DNA. A D gene is named only where the DNA matches it firmly. Not all rows give a size; the values are once, few, many and, for expanded clones, a class.

J: TRBJ2-7; size: .; V: TRBV7-6; D: TRBD1; CDR3: CASSLDWTGVPEEQYF; DNA: TGTGCCAGCAGCTTAGATTGGACAGGAGTCCCTGAGGAGCAGTACTTC
J: TRBJ2-7; size: .; V: TRBV27; D: .; CDR3: CASSLLLGHGAAYEQYF; DNA: TGTGCCAGCAGTTTACTTCTCGGGCATGGGGCCGCCTACGAGCAGTACTTC
J: TRBJ1-5; size: .; V: TRBV6-6; D: .; CDR3: CASGEGGYFSNQPQHF; DNA: TGTGCCAGCGGAGAGGGGGGATACTTTAGCAATCAGCCCCAGCATTTT
J: TRBJ2-7; size: .; V: TRBV28; D: .; CDR3: CASSLNRVVYDEQYF; DNA: TGTGCCAGCAGTTTAAACAGGGTGGTATACGACGAGCAGTACTTC
J: TRBJ1-2; size: once; V: TRBV18; D: TRBD1; CDR3: CASSPSGQGNFYGYTF; DNA: TGTGCCAGCTCACCTTCCGGACAGGGAAACTTCTATGGCTACACCTTC
J: TRBJ1-4; size: .; V: TRBV14; D: .; CDR3: CASSQRPLDGDVGKLFF; DNA: TGTGCCAGCAGCCAACGACCTTTGGACGGAGACGTGGGAAAACTGTTTTTT
J: TRBJ2-7; size: once; V: TRBV5-1; D: .; CDR3: CASSLGRRTYEQYF; DNA: TGCGCCAGCAGCTTGGGCAGGCGGACCTACGAGCAGTACTTC
J: TRBJ2-6; size: .; V: TRBV28; D: .; CDR3: CASSLRVVGANVLTF; DNA: TGTGCCAGCAGTTTGCGGGTCGTTGGGGCCAACGTCCTGACTTTC
J: TRBJ2-7; size: few; V: TRBV7-9; D: .; CDR3: CASSLGHRYEQYF; DNA: TGTGCCAGCAGCTTGGGACACCGCTACGAGCAGTACTTC
J: TRBJ2-3; size: once; V: TRBV27; D: TRBD2; CDR3: CASSLFPSGRGTDTQYF; DNA: TGTGCCAGCAGTTTATTTCCTAGCGGGAGGGGCACAGATACGCAGTATTTT
J: TRBJ1-3; size: .; V: TRBV27; D: .; CDR3: CASSLSSGSGNTIYF; DNA: TGTGCCAGCAGTTTATCTTCAGGGTCTGGAAACACCATATATTTT
J: TRBJ2-2; size: .; V: TRBV9; D: TRBD2; CDR3: CASSAPRGRAATGELFF; DNA: TGTGCCAGCAGCGCCCCTCGCGGGAGGGCCGCCACCGGGGAGCTGTTTTTT
J: TRBJ1-5; size: .; V: TRBV6-5; D: .; CDR3: CASSYRQGGQPQHF; DNA: TGTGCCAGCAGTTACCGGCAGGGAGGTCAGCCCCAGCATTTT
J: TRBJ2-1; size: .; V: TRBV4-2; D: .; CDR3: CASSPSRGLSYNEQFF; DNA: TGTGCCAGCAGCCCCTCGCGGGGCCTATCCTACAATGAGCAGTTCTTC
J: TRBJ1-1; size: .; V: TRBV19; D: .; CDR3: CASSPREQQGNTEAFF; DNA: TGTGCCAGTAGTCCACGGGAGCAACAGGGGAACACTGAAGCTTTCTTT
J: TRBJ1-1; size: .; V: TRBV29-1; D: .; CDR3: CSVKGEGGTEAFF; DNA: TGCAGCGTCAAGGGGGAAGGAGGCACTGAAGCTTTCTTT
J: TRBJ2-1; size: .; V: TRBV29-1; D: .; CDR3: CSVEHYNEQFF; DNA: TGCAGCGTTGAACATTACAATGAGCAGTTCTTC
J: TRBJ2-7; size: .; V: TRBV27; D: TRBD2; CDR3: CASSLLLAGAYEQYF; DNA: TGTGCCAGCAGTTTATTACTAGCGGGAGCCTACGAGCAGTACTTC
J: TRBJ2-7; size: .; V: TRBV7-8; D: .; CDR3: CASSFFVYGTSYEQYF; DNA: TGTGCCAGCAGCTTTTTTGTTTACGGTACCTCCTACGAGCAGTACTTC
J: TRBJ2-2; size: .; V: TRBV28; D: .; CDR3: CASSFRVGYGRTGELFF; DNA: TGTGCCAGCAGTTTTAGGGTGGGGTATGGACGCACCGGGGAGCTGTTTTTT
J: TRBJ2-7; size: once; V: TRBV29-1; D: TRBD1; CDR3: CSAVTGEGYEQYF; DNA: TGCAGCGCCGTGACAGGGGAAGGCTACGAGCAGTACTTC
J: TRBJ1-1; size: once; V: TRBV19; D: .; CDR3: CASSEGTVITEAFF; DNA: TGTGCCAGTAGTGAAGGGACCGTGATCACTGAAGCTTTCTTT
J: TRBJ2-1; size: .; V: TRBV7-3; D: .; CDR3: CASSLPTGRGNEQFF; DNA: TGTGCCAGCAGCCTTCCGACAGGACGCGGGAATGAGCAGTTCTTC
J: TRBJ2-1; size: .; V: TRBV29-1; D: .; CDR3: CSVDGTGYYNEQFF; DNA: TGCAGCGTTGACGGGACGGGATATTACAATGAGCAGTTCTTC
J: TRBJ2-1; size: .; V: TRBV28; D: TRBD2; CDR3: CASSLAGDINEQFF; DNA: TGTGCCAGCAGTTTAGCGGGAGACATCAATGAGCAGTTCTTC
J: TRBJ2-7; size: .; V: TRBV13; D: TRBD2; CDR3: CASASGWNEQYF; DNA: TGTGCCAGCGCTAGCGGGTGGAACGAGCAGTACTTC
J: TRBJ1-1; size: .; V: TRBV30; D: .; CDR3: CAWSGWGAEAFF; DNA: TGTGCCTGGAGTGGATGGGGCGCTGAAGCTTTCTTT
J: TRBJ1-1; size: few; V: TRBV30; D: .; CDR3: CAWSVGLVLEAFF; DNA: TGTGCCTGGAGTGTGGGGCTAGTGCTTGAAGCTTTCTTT
J: TRBJ2-5; size: .; V: TRBV28; D: .; CDR3: CASSQPQETQYF; DNA: TGTGCCAGCAGTCAGCCCCAAGAGACCCAGTACTTC
J: TRBJ2-7; size: .; V: TRBV10-3; D: TRBD2; CDR3: CAISRLDKAGESYEQYF; DNA: TGTGCCATCAGCCGACTTGATAAAGCGGGAGAGTCTTACGAGCAGTACTTC
J: TRBJ2-7; size: .; V: TRBV6-1; D: .; CDR3: CASSDVWAGAWEQYF; DNA: TGTGCCAGCAGTGACGTTTGGGCAGGAGCTTGGGAGCAGTACTTC
J: TRBJ2-7; size: .; V: TRBV11-2; D: .; CDR3: CASSLDGGAATYEQYF; DNA: TGTGCCAGCAGCTTAGATGGCGGGGCGGCCACCTACGAGCAGTACTTC
J: TRBJ2-7; size: once; V: TRBV11-2; D: TRBD1; CDR3: CASSLPMGQSYEQYF; DNA: TGTGCCAGCAGCTTGCCCATGGGACAGAGCTACGAGCAGTACTTC
J: TRBJ1-5; size: .; V: TRBV5-6; D: .; CDR3: CASSHGGQNQPQHF; DNA: TGTGCCAGCAGCCATGGGGGCCAGAATCAGCCCCAGCATTTT
J: TRBJ1-2; size: .; V: TRBV6-5; D: .; CDR3: CASSYSRDNYGYTF; DNA: TGTGCCAGCAGTTACTCAAGGGATAACTATGGCTACACCTTC
J: TRBJ2-7; size: .; V: TRBV27; D: .; CDR3: CASSLDGYEQYF; DNA: TGTGCCAGCAGTTTGGACGGCTACGAGCAGTACTTC
J: TRBJ2-7; size: .; V: TRBV30; D: .; CDR3: CAWSVGSRTEQYF; DNA: TGTGCCTGGAGTGTTGGTAGCAGAACGGAGCAGTACTTC
J: TRBJ2-1; size: .; V: TRBV29-1; D: TRBD1; CDR3: CSVETTGVSYNEQFF; DNA: TGCAGCGTAGAAACGACAGGGGTCTCCTACAATGAGCAGTTCTTC
J: TRBJ2-2; size: .; V: TRBV11-3; D: .; CDR3: CASKQGRNTGELFF; DNA: TGTGCTAGCAAACAGGGAAGGAACACCGGGGAGCTGTTTTTT
J: TRBJ1-3; size: .; V: TRBV5-1; D: .; CDR3: CASSFAGTDSGNTIYF; DNA: TGCGCCAGCAGCTTTGCCGGGACCGATTCTGGAAACACCATATATTTT
J: TRBJ1-1; size: .; V: TRBV7-2; D: .; CDR3: CASSLVGGDTNTEAFF; DNA: TGTGCCAGCAGCTTAGTAGGAGGAGACACGAACACTGAAGCTTTCTTT